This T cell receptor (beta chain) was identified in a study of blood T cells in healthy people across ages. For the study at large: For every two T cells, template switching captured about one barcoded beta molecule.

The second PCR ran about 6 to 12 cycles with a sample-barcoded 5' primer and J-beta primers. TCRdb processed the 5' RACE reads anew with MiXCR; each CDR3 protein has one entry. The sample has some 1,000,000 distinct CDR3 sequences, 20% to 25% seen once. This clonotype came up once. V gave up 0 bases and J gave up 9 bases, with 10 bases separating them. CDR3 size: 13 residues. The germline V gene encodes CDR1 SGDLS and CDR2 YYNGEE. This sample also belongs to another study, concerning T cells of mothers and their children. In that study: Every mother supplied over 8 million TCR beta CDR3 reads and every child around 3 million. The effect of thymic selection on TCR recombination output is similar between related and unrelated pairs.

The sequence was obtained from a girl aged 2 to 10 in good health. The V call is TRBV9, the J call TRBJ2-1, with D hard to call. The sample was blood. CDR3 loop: CASSVGTASEQFF. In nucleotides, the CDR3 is TGTGCCAGCAGCGTAGGCACAGCCAGTGAGCAGTTCTTC. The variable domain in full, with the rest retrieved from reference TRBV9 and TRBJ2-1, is DSGVTQTPKHLITATGQRVTLRCSPRSGDLSVYWYQQSLDQGLQFLIQYYNGEERAKGNILERFSAQQFPDLHSELNLSSLELGDSALYFCASSVGTASEQFFGPGTRLTVL.